A single T cell receptor beta chain is shown here with its context. Its antigen remains unknown. The length of the CDR3 is 17 residues. With V trimmed by 0 bases and J by 6 bases, 10 bases remained unmatched. The germline CDR1 and CDR2 sequences are LNHDA and SQIVND (reference sequence). The data derive from a study of multiple sclerosis patients with progressive multifocal leukoencephalopathy. Points from the study as a whole: Findings may reflect JC virus infection or just general immunocompromise. Lower normalized Shannon entropy suggested reduced TRB diversity in most PML patients. No common TRBV or TRBJ usage or pairing appeared at PML.

TCRdb's copy holds only in-frame clones and misses some; the assay was immunoSEQ multiplex PCR. The repertoire holds under 30,000 clones, around 93% seen once, with around 2.4% in the top ten. Time point described: roughly 13 months of natalizumab therapy. The receptor's source is a man under 40 with multiple sclerosis. This material consisted of PBMCs, taken from a patient treated with natalizumab. This chain uses TRBV19 with TRBJ2-1; TRBD2 aligns across 8 bases. The CDR3 loop reads CASSIDVGSLAVNEQFF. Here the CDR3 DNA reads TGTGCCAGTAGTATAGATGTCGGATCACTAGCGGTCAATGAGCAGTTCTTC.